This TCR beta chain comes out of a study of radiotherapy plus CTLA-4 blockade in lung cancer. This clone came up once. Assay used: immunoSEQ multiplex PCR; TCRdb lists only in-frame clones, some missing. This sample yields under 55,000 clones, of which more than 65% are seen a single time; 2.5% to 3.5% belongs to the top ten. There are 14 residues in the CDR3. Unmatched junction bases numbered 8, after V lost 6 bases and J lost 4 bases. Germline CDR1 and CDR2: SQVTM and ANQGSEA. This chain joins TRBV29-1 and TRBJ1-4, with 7 bases aligning to TRBD1. Specimen: peripheral blood, collected from a patient treated with radiotherapy plus ipilimumab. The clonotype originates from a human donor with non-small cell lung cancer who had a partial response to radiotherapy plus ipilimumab. The CDR3 DNA is TGCAGCGTCGCGCCCGGGACAGTTAATGAAAAACTGTTTTTT. This codes for CSVAPGTVNEKLFF.